This TCR beta chain derives from a study of blood T cell repertoires in COVID-19 (dated by TCRdb to between 2020 and 2021). At the level of the whole study: Samples covering the acute and convalescent phases of COVID-19 were provided by collaborators in the United States, Italy and Spain. The material from the prospective study consisted of cDNA or gDNA derived from T cells, B-cell-depleted T cells, or PBMCs. Subjects who had been exposed to COVID-19, were actively infected with it, or had recovered from it provided the deeply sampled blood TCRbeta repertoires that made up the dataset. The repertoires were released in a freely available public database meant as a resource for research on the immune response to SARS-CoV-2. Samples were obtained from the ongoing ImmuneRACE study (first 160 participants) and from some 1,200 subjects provided by 6 global collaborators. A de-identified subject ID, COVID-19 status, age in years and sex were almost always included in the sample metadata. Where HLA class I and class II types were available, the types were taken from metadata supplied by the sample provider, not from assay-based typing.

One collaborating source in Seattle enrolled patients during active infection and followed them longitudinally through the course of disease. The collaborating institutions used their own protocols to collect whole blood in K2EDTA tubes. Collaborator samples were shipped for TCRbeta analysis as frozen whole blood, isolated PBMCs, or DNA extracted from either sample type. TCRbeta CDR3 regions were amplified from genomic DNA by means of the immunoSEQ Assay, a bias-controlled multiplex PCR. As for the original processing: The number of nucleated cells in each sample was estimated from the amplification of reference gene primers within the assay. To quantify the absolute abundance of each unique TCRbeta CDR3 rearrangement, sequence reads were collapsed and filtered. For each sample, productive Simpson clonality was calculated by taking the square root of Simpson's diversity index across productive rearrangements. The source is immuneACCESS, and TCRdb retained only in-frame sequences with V and J called. Part of the clones is not carried over; for the studies checked, unresolved V genes explain less than half of this, and the remainder is unexplained. For V, J and clone size, that table is used; D and trimming come from the DNA. This sample has about 200,000 clones in its table, and around 86% of those were observed once. The ten top clones hold 10% of the sample.

Comment on this clone: Its antigen is currently not known. Base quality data are lacking; no much larger clone is found one base away.

What the study reported, not specific to this receptor: How much clinical and demographic metadata was included differed by source and by participant, and the metadata was provided uncurated.

V lost 6 bases and J lost 0 bases, and the count of bases not matched to a germline gene is 11. Inclusive of the bounding cysteine and phenylalanine, the CDR3 is 17 residues long. CDR3 DNA only is kept here, 51 bases in frame from base 1. For CDR1 and CDR2, the germline V gene lists MDHEN and SYDVKM. The sequence was collected from a woman between 50 and 59 years old with COVID-19, enrolled during active disease. The V and J segments used are TRBV28 and TRBJ1-5, with 7 central nucleotides matching TRBD1. Sequenced input: peripheral blood. In nucleotides, the sequence is TGTGCCAGCAGCTCCAACAGGGGTCTTAATAGCAATCAGCCCCAGCATTTT. Its product reads: CASSSNRGLNSNQPQHF.